This T cell receptor (beta chain) appears in the sequencing data of a study of shared clonotypes between healthy human individuals (dated by TCRdb to the early 2020s). As for the study more broadly: A couple of women and a few men aged 18 to 49 years were included in the cohort. For each donor, CD4 naive and CD4 memory were each run on three plates, CD8 naive on two plates, and CD8 memory on one plate. To estimate repertoire size and how much clonotypes are shared between individuals, the study performed deep sequencing of blood TCR repertoires from 4 to 6 healthy adults. To increase sequencing depth and limit assay-specific biases, different laboratories used diverse techniques to prepare libraries and sequence TCR repertoires. Per donor, leukapheresis produced somewhere between about 0.94 and 10 billion PBMCs. Paper-wide results and their limitations: Pairwise subsampling led to the expectation that sequencing depth would affect the degree of clonotype sharing among donors. Sampling was limited to blood, and TCR repertoires in tissue likely differ from TCR repertoires in blood. Incomplete sequencing was indicated by rarefaction of sorted-subset datasets, despite the large sequencing depth. Compared with non-shared clonotypes, clonotypes shared by all four sorted-subset donors had higher generation probabilities. Approximately 5% of naive CD4, 3.5% of naive CD8, about 2.4% of memory CD4, and 0.4% of memory CD8 clonotypes were shared across several donors. Estimated clonotype richness was generally larger for naive than for memory subsets. Because the study included only a small number of donors, the genetic and exposure-history diversity represented was limited.

Trimming takes 4 bases from V and 4 bases from J, and the germline ends sit 20 bases apart. CDR1 and CDR2, looked up from the germline V gene, are SGHRS and YFSETQ. The CDR3 holds 16 amino acids from the cysteine to the phenylalanine. Only the CDR3 portion is preserved as DNA: 48 bases, with reading frame beginning at the first base. Using the deep immunoSEQ assay, TCR CDR3 regions were amplified from genomic DNA by multiplex PCR. For each cell subset, the extracted genomic DNA was distributed evenly across all wells of several immunoSEQ 96-well plates, and each plate served as one replicate. For sorted subsets, each replicate PCR was loaded with approximately 0.2 ug genomic DNA, equivalent to some 27,000 T cell genomes. The purified libraries were quantified using a Qubit 3.0 fluorometer, sized with a Bioanalyzer 2100, and then quantified again using the KAPA Library Quantification kit. Every immunoSEQ 96-well plate was sequenced on a separate single-read 150-cycle Illumina NextSeq 550 flow cell. In the paper's pipeline: Because the immunoSEQ output held only junctional sequences and lacked quality scores, the filtering could not match the filtering applied to full-length reads. Sequences were annotated with PyIR, a Python wrapper for IgBLAST v1.9, and V/J genes and CDR3 were assigned using IMGT germline references. Any read was removed if the V/J assignment was weak (E-value above 1e-6), the CDR3 was missing, or the read contained stop codons, out-of-frame junctions, or ambiguous translated residues. V3J clonotypes were defined by identical inferred V gene, J gene, and CDR3 amino acid sequence. The percentage overlap between two repertoires was calculated by dividing the number of shared unique clonotypes by the size of the smaller repertoire. RTK rarefaction, the Chao1 estimator, and Recon v2.1 estimates of unobserved clonotypes were used to assess repertoire richness. For all TCRbeta clonotypes obtained by the gDNA method from four donors, generation probabilities were computed with OLGA. Imported from immuneACCESS, the table was reduced by TCRdb to in-frame sequences with V and J called. These copies leave out some clones; in studies compared against another copy, an unresolved V gene accounts for under half, and the cause of the remainder is not known. The V and J calls and the clone size are those of that table, but D and trimming were determined from the DNA. The sample records 2,500,000 or so clones, approximately 93% of which are singletons. The ten biggest clones cover roughly 0.39% of the sample.

The donors were healthy, HIV-negative adults with no recently reported acute infections or vaccinations. Only Caucasian adults living in Nashville, Tennessee, USA were represented among the donors. CD4+ T cells were enriched by magnetic negative selection; naive cells were then positively selected on CD45RA, and the negative fraction formed the memory subset. Blood was collected by leukapheresis, and PBMCs were isolated by Ficoll-Histopaque density gradient centrifugation and then cryopreserved in liquid nitrogen vapor phase. Analytical flow cytometry was used to check the purity and quantity of each magnetically sorted T cell population. Each sorted fraction had its genomic DNA isolated and then quantified by UV absorbance on a Nanodrop 2000c. Comment on this clone: No antigen is known for it. No much larger clonotype is one base removed from it; base qualities were not supplied.

The clonotype originates from a man between 18 and 35 years old in good health. Some clones in this sample may be carry-over from other donors' samples. The sequenced material came from naive CD4+ T cells from PBMCs. The sample's cell subset or site label, in plain terms: CD45RA+ positively selected. The V gene is TRBV5-1 and the J gene is TRBJ2-5, with TRBD2 tentatively as D gene (7 bases match). The bases read TGCGCCAGCAGCAAATCAAGGGGGGGCCGGGGAGAGACCCAGTACTTC. It codes for CASSKSRGGRGETQYF.